These T cell receptor beta chains were read from a single sample in a study of blood T cell repertoires in COVID-19. Data came from immunoSEQ multiplex PCR; TCRdb stores just in-frame clones and leaves some out. Of roughly 16,000 clones listed, 70% to 90% are singletons. Source material: peripheral blood. The receptors shown here come from a human donor in a cohort sampled during active COVID-19. CDR3s include the opening cysteine and the closing phenylalanine or tryptophan. Fields, in order: CDR3 protein, CDR3 DNA, clone size, D gene, J gene, V gene. A D gene is named only where the DNA matches it firmly. Where a row states a size, it is once, few, many or the class of an expanded clone; other rows omit it.

CDR3 protein: CASSTSYSGAYNEQFF
CDR3 DNA: TGTGCCAGCAGTACCAGCTATAGCGGAGCCTACAATGAGCAGTTCTTC
clone size: NA
D gene: NA
J gene: TRBJ2-1
V gene: TRBV27

CDR3 protein: CASSEVSGRTYEQFF
CDR3 DNA: TGCGCCAGCTCCGAAGTAAGCGGACGCACATATGAGCAGTTCTTC
clone size: NA
D gene: NA
J gene: TRBJ2-1
V gene: TRBV5-1

CDR3 protein: CASSSRGQGHNEQFF
CDR3 DNA: TGTGCCAGCAGTTCCCGAGGACAGGGGCACAATGAGCAGTTCTTC
clone size: once
D gene: TRBD1
J gene: TRBJ2-1
V gene: TRBV28

CDR3 protein: CASSFAGTSLPSSEQYF
CDR3 DNA: TGTGCCAGCAGCTTTGCCGGGACTAGCCTTCCATCTAGCGAGCAGTACTTC
clone size: once
D gene: TRBD2
J gene: TRBJ2-7
V gene: TRBV5-6

CDR3 protein: CASSLTRGGGETQYF
CDR3 DNA: TGTGCCAGCAGCCTCACGCGTGGGGGAGGAGAGACCCAGTACTTC
clone size: NA
D gene: NA
J gene: TRBJ2-5
V gene: TRBV7-3

CDR3 protein: CASSPTAYYGYTF
CDR3 DNA: TGTGCCAGTAGTCCGACAGCGTACTATGGCTACACCTTC
clone size: NA
D gene: NA
J gene: TRBJ1-2
V gene: TRBV19

CDR3 protein: CASSLSSGGAETQYF
CDR3 DNA: TGTGCCAGCAGCTTATCTAGCGGGGGGGCAGAGACCCAGTACTTC
clone size: NA
D gene: TRBD2
J gene: TRBJ2-5
V gene: TRBV7-3

CDR3 protein: CASSSGDRVTDTQYF
CDR3 DNA: TGTGCCAGCAGCTCCGGGGACAGGGTTACAGATACGCAGTATTTT
clone size: NA
D gene: TRBD1
J gene: TRBJ2-3
V gene: TRBV13

CDR3 protein: CASSSRGTDTQYF
CDR3 DNA: TGTGCCAGCAGTTCCAGGGGAACAGATACGCAGTATTTT
clone size: NA
D gene: NA
J gene: TRBJ2-3
V gene: TRBV12-3/TRBV12-4

CDR3 protein: CASSLVQGAGGPLNEQFF
CDR3 DNA: TGTGCCAGCAGCTTGGTTCAGGGGGCCGGGGGCCCCCTCAATGAGCAGTTCTTC
clone size: NA
D gene: TRBD1
J gene: TRBJ2-1
V gene: TRBV5-4

CDR3 protein: CASSLYPPGTDPTDTQYF
CDR3 DNA: TGTGCCAGCAGTTTATATCCCCCTGGGACAGATCCCACAGATACGCAGTATTTT
clone size: NA
D gene: TRBD1
J gene: TRBJ2-3
V gene: TRBV27

CDR3 protein: CASSNVRGNLGYTF
CDR3 DNA: TGTGCCAGTAGTAATGTCAGGGGAAACCTTGGCTACACCTTC
clone size: NA
D gene: NA
J gene: TRBJ1-2
V gene: TRBV19

CDR3 protein: CASRNRAKNIQYF
CDR3 DNA: TGTGCCAGCAGAAACAGAGCCAAAAACATTCAGTACTTC
clone size: NA
D gene: NA
J gene: TRBJ2-4
V gene: TRBV6-5

CDR3 protein: CASSEFRTSGTDTQYF
CDR3 DNA: TGCGCCAGCAGTGAGTTTAGGACTAGCGGCACAGATACGCAGTATTTT
clone size: NA
D gene: TRBD2
J gene: TRBJ2-3
V gene: TRBV10-2

CDR3 protein: CASSYASGRVYNEQFF
CDR3 DNA: TGTGCCAGCAGTTACGCTAGCGGGAGGGTTTACAATGAGCAGTTCTTC
clone size: NA
D gene: TRBD2
J gene: TRBJ2-1
V gene: TRBV6-5

CDR3 protein: CATSRDKDRGNTIYF
CDR3 DNA: TGTGCCACCAGCAGAGATAAGGACAGGGGAAACACCATATATTTT
clone size: NA
D gene: TRBD1
J gene: TRBJ1-3
V gene: TRBV15

CDR3 protein: CAFSGGHPDEQYF
CDR3 DNA: TGTGCCTTTAGCGGGGGACACCCCGACGAGCAGTACTTC
clone size: NA
D gene: TRBD2
J gene: TRBJ2-7
V gene: TRBV30

CDR3 protein: CASSQGRAPNEQYF
CDR3 DNA: TGCGCCAGCAGCCAAGGCAGGGCTCCCAACGAGCAGTACTTC
clone size: NA
D gene: NA
J gene: TRBJ2-7
V gene: TRBV4-3

CDR3 protein: CASSLDLGGNTDTQYF
CDR3 DNA: TGTGCCAGCAGCTTAGATCTCGGCGGGAACACAGATACGCAGTATTTT
clone size: NA
D gene: NA
J gene: TRBJ2-3
V gene: TRBV11-1

CDR3 protein: CASGGQGGTEAFF
CDR3 DNA: TGTGCCAGCGGGGGACAGGGCGGGACTGAAGCTTTCTTT
clone size: NA
D gene: TRBD1
J gene: TRBJ1-1
V gene: TRBV7-2

CDR3 protein: CASSYTGGSETQYF
CDR3 DNA: TGCGCCAGCAGTTATACAGGGGGTTCGGAGACCCAGTACTTC
clone size: NA
D gene: TRBD1
J gene: TRBJ2-5
V gene: TRBV4-1

CDR3 protein: CAISGTRDSSYEQYF
CDR3 DNA: TGTGCCATCAGTGGGACCCGGGACAGCTCCTACGAGCAGTACTTC
clone size: NA
D gene: TRBD1
J gene: TRBJ2-7
V gene: TRBV10-3

CDR3 protein: CASSPPGSLSYEQYF
CDR3 DNA: TGTGCCAGCTCACCGCCTGGGAGCCTCTCCTACGAGCAGTACTTC
clone size: NA
D gene: NA
J gene: TRBJ2-7
V gene: TRBV18

CDR3 protein: CASSQDNRGSYNEQFF
CDR3 DNA: TGTGCCAGCAGCCAAGACAATCGGGGATCCTACAATGAGCAGTTCTTC
clone size: NA
D gene: NA
J gene: TRBJ2-1
V gene: TRBV3-1/TRBV3-2

CDR3 protein: CASRTGTYGYTF
CDR3 DNA: TGTGCCAGCAGGACAGGGACCTATGGCTACACCTTC
clone size: NA
D gene: TRBD1
J gene: TRBJ1-2
V gene: TRBV25-1

CDR3 protein: CASSPPGQGEHGYTF
CDR3 DNA: TGTGCCAGCTCACCACCGGGACAGGGGGAGCATGGCTACACCTTC
clone size: NA
D gene: TRBD1
J gene: TRBJ1-2
V gene: TRBV18

CDR3 protein: CASSQDPTSGGLGIQYF
CDR3 DNA: TGTGCCAGCAGCCAAGACCCTACTAGCGGGGGGCTCGGGATCCAGTACTTC
clone size: once
D gene: TRBD2
J gene: TRBJ2-5
V gene: TRBV3-1/TRBV3-2

CDR3 protein: CASSPSMGPSGYGYTF
CDR3 DNA: TGTGCCAGCAGCCCTTCAATGGGGCCTAGCGGCTATGGCTACACCTTC
clone size: once
D gene: NA
J gene: TRBJ1-2
V gene: TRBV3-1/TRBV3-2

CDR3 protein: CASSLKGSTDTQYF
CDR3 DNA: TGTGCCAGCAGCTTGAAGGGGAGCACAGATACGCAGTATTTT
clone size: NA
D gene: NA
J gene: TRBJ2-3
V gene: TRBV7-9

CDR3 protein: CASSIRQGPYNEQFF
CDR3 DNA: TGTGCCAGCAGCATACGACAGGGGCCCTACAATGAGCAGTTCTTC
clone size: NA
D gene: TRBD1
J gene: TRBJ2-1
V gene: TRBV7-9

CDR3 protein: CASSQVRFGPGELFF
CDR3 DNA: TGCGCCAGCAGCCAAGTCCGGTTTGGTCCCGGGGAGCTGTTTTTT
clone size: few
D gene: NA
J gene: TRBJ2-2
V gene: TRBV4-1

CDR3 protein: CSVGDRDQPQHF
CDR3 DNA: TGCAGCGTTGGTGACAGGGATCAGCCCCAGCATTTT
clone size: NA
D gene: TRBD1
J gene: TRBJ1-5
V gene: TRBV29-1

CDR3 protein: CASSDRGPGELFF
CDR3 DNA: TGTGCCAGCAGTGATAGGGGCCCCGGGGAGCTGTTTTTT
clone size: few
D gene: NA
J gene: TRBJ2-2
V gene: TRBV6-1

CDR3 protein: CARSAIRGQYRKKLFF
CDR3 DNA: TGTGCCAGAAGCGCTATCAGGGGACAGTATCGCAAAAAACTGTTTTTT
clone size: once
D gene: TRBD1
J gene: TRBJ1-4
V gene: TRBV5-3

CDR3 protein: CSVVSQGLTEAFF
CDR3 DNA: TGCAGCGTTGTCAGCCAGGGTTTGACTGAAGCTTTCTTT
clone size: NA
D gene: NA
J gene: TRBJ1-1
V gene: TRBV29-1

CDR3 protein: CATSSHRWDRQIEPQHF
CDR3 DNA: TGTGCCACCAGCTCCCACAGGTGGGACAGGCAAATAGAGCCCCAGCATTTT
clone size: NA
D gene: TRBD1
J gene: TRBJ1-5
V gene: TRBV15

CDR3 protein: CASTGGGYEQYF
CDR3 DNA: TGTGCCAGCACAGGTGGAGGCTACGAGCAGTACTTC
clone size: NA
D gene: NA
J gene: TRBJ2-7
V gene: TRBV27

CDR3 protein: CASSIGEGRGTEAFF
CDR3 DNA: TGTGCCAGTAGTATAGGGGAGGGCCGGGGTACTGAAGCTTTCTTT
clone size: once
D gene: NA
J gene: TRBJ1-1
V gene: TRBV19

CDR3 protein: CASSLAYKRGGPETQYF
CDR3 DNA: TGTGCCAGCAGCTTAGCCTATAAGCGGGGGGGCCCAGAGACCCAGTACTTC
clone size: NA
D gene: TRBD2
J gene: TRBJ2-5
V gene: TRBV11-2

CDR3 protein: CASSLLTGGREQFF
CDR3 DNA: TGTGCCAGCAGCTTACTTACAGGGGGACGGGAGCAGTTCTTC
clone size: NA
D gene: TRBD1
J gene: TRBJ2-1
V gene: TRBV7-3

CDR3 protein: CASSLGLVNTGELFF
CDR3 DNA: TGTGCCAGCAGCTTAGGGCTAGTGAACACCGGGGAGCTGTTTTTT
clone size: NA
D gene: NA
J gene: TRBJ2-2
V gene: TRBV11-3

CDR3 protein: CASSFGTSGGASRNEQYF
CDR3 DNA: TGTGCCAGCAGCTTTGGGACTAGCGGGGGGGCCAGCCGTAACGAGCAGTACTTC
clone size: few
D gene: TRBD2
J gene: TRBJ2-7
V gene: TRBV7-9

CDR3 protein: CASSYSGGSWEQYF
CDR3 DNA: TGTGCCAGCAGTTACTCGGGCGGGTCTTGGGAGCAGTACTTC
clone size: NA
D gene: NA
J gene: TRBJ2-7
V gene: TRBV6-5

CDR3 protein: CASSEVPGYNSPLHF
CDR3 DNA: TGTGCCAGCAGTGAAGTGCCAGGGTATAATTCACCCCTCCACTTT
clone size: NA
D gene: NA
J gene: TRBJ1-6
V gene: TRBV6-1

CDR3 protein: CASSFDRDEQYF
CDR3 DNA: TGTGCCAGCAGCTTCGACAGGGACGAGCAGTACTTC
clone size: few
D gene: TRBD1
J gene: TRBJ2-7
V gene: TRBV7-9

CDR3 protein: CASSPTGGSSYEQYF
CDR3 DNA: TGTGCCAGCAGCCCCACCGGCGGGAGCTCCTACGAGCAGTACTTC
clone size: NA
D gene: TRBD2
J gene: TRBJ2-7
V gene: TRBV4-2

CDR3 protein: CASSLGRRSSYEQYF
CDR3 DNA: TGTGCCAGCAGCCTCGGACGGAGGAGCTCCTACGAGCAGTACTTC
clone size: NA
D gene: NA
J gene: TRBJ2-7
V gene: TRBV7-9

CDR3 protein: CASSWEGTASYEQYF
CDR3 DNA: TGCGCCAGCAGCTGGGAGGGGACTGCATCCTACGAGCAGTACTTC
clone size: NA
D gene: TRBD2
J gene: TRBJ2-7
V gene: TRBV5-1

CDR3 protein: CASSQFRGTGSNTGELFF
CDR3 DNA: TGTGCCAGCAGCCAGTTTAGGGGGACAGGGAGCAACACCGGGGAGCTGTTTTTT
clone size: once
D gene: TRBD1
J gene: TRBJ2-2
V gene: TRBV3-1/TRBV3-2

CDR3 protein: CASSLGGLAVYNEQFF
CDR3 DNA: TGTGCCAGCAGCTTGGGGGGACTAGCGGTCTACAATGAGCAGTTCTTC
clone size: NA
D gene: TRBD2
J gene: TRBJ2-1
V gene: TRBV5-6

CDR3 protein: CASSQGWDREAFF
CDR3 DNA: TGTGCCAGCAGCCAAGGCTGGGACAGGGAAGCTTTCTTT
clone size: NA
D gene: TRBD1
J gene: TRBJ1-1
V gene: TRBV3-1/TRBV3-2

CDR3 protein: CASSASLAGGSRSTGELFF
CDR3 DNA: TGTGCCAGCAGCGCAAGCCTCGCGGGAGGCAGCCGTAGCACCGGGGAGCTGTTTTTT
clone size: NA
D gene: TRBD2
J gene: TRBJ2-2
V gene: TRBV11-2

CDR3 protein: CSASTSASQETQYF
CDR3 DNA: TGCAGTGCTAGTACTAGCGCGAGCCAAGAGACCCAGTACTTC
clone size: NA
D gene: TRBD2
J gene: TRBJ2-5
V gene: TRBV20-1

CDR3 protein: CASSPGTSGTIYYNEQFF
CDR3 DNA: TGTGCCAGCTCACCTGGGACTAGCGGTACTATTTACTACAATGAGCAGTTCTTC
clone size: NA
D gene: TRBD2
J gene: TRBJ2-1
V gene: TRBV18

CDR3 protein: CASSLGDSYNEKLFF
CDR3 DNA: TGCGCCAGCAGCTTGGGGGACAGTTATAATGAAAAACTGTTTTTT
clone size: once
D gene: TRBD1
J gene: TRBJ1-4
V gene: TRBV5-1

CDR3 protein: CASSRGWGRGHTDTQYF
CDR3 DNA: TGCGCCAGCAGCCGCGGCTGGGGGCGCGGGCACACAGATACGCAGTATTTT
clone size: NA
D gene: NA
J gene: TRBJ2-3
V gene: TRBV5-1

CDR3 protein: CSVCREDSYEQYF
CDR3 DNA: TGCAGCGTTTGCAGGGAAGACTCCTACGAGCAGTACTTC
clone size: NA
D gene: NA
J gene: TRBJ2-7
V gene: TRBV29-1